This T cell receptor beta chain is drawn from a study of blood T cells in healthy people across ages. Isolation recovered at least 7 million PBMCs from every sample. The CDR3 consists of 16 residues. J gave up 1 base and V 0 bases, and 5 bases lay outside the gene matches. Germline CDR1 is DFQATT and CDR2 is SNEGSKA (reference sequence). The use of a sample-barcoded 5' primer and a J-beta primer mix characterized a second PCR of 7 to 11 cycles. Each single sample gave us at least 3 million CDR3-containing paired-end reads. From the 5' RACE reads, TCRdb called clonotypes with MiXCR, one entry per CDR3 protein. The data show about 1.4 million distinct CDR3 sequences, 55% to 75% seen once.

The clonotype was recovered from a man aged 18 to 30 in good health. Material: blood. This chain links TRBV20-1 with TRBJ2-3; 9 positions match TRBD2. CDR3 sequence: CSARDFLAGRTDTQYF. In nucleotides, the CDR3 is TGCAGTGCTAGAGATTTCCTAGCGGGACGCACAGATACGCAGTATTTT.